This T cell receptor (beta chain) comes out of a study of blood T cells in healthy people across ages. Notes on the study in general: In these data, TCR beta diversity tracked strongly with naive T cell percentage.

Trimming pared 6 bases from V and 10 bases from J, leaving 16 bases between. This CDR3 contains 13 residues. CDR1 SNHLY and CDR2 FYNNEI come from the germline V gene. It was with a sample-barcoded 5' primer and a J-beta primer mix that a second PCR of about 7 to 12 cycles was run. TCRdb reprocessed the 5' RACE reads via MiXCR and lists one record per CDR3 protein. The sample contains about 540,000 distinct CDR3 sequences, about 25% of which appear only once. This clonotype was seen more than once but under ten times. Its antigen is as yet unknown. This sample also belongs to another study, concerning T cells of mothers and their children. That report notes: Five or six children and their three healthy Caucasian mothers were the donors.

The sequenced sample consisted of blood. This chain connects TRBV2 to TRBJ2-1; D possibly uses TRBD1 or TRBD2 (5 bases each). This clonotype was sampled from a boy aged 10-17 years in good health. CDR3 protein: CASSGTVMWEQFF. The DNA for the CDR3 is TGTGCCAGCAGCGGGACGGTTATGTGGGAGCAGTTCTTC.